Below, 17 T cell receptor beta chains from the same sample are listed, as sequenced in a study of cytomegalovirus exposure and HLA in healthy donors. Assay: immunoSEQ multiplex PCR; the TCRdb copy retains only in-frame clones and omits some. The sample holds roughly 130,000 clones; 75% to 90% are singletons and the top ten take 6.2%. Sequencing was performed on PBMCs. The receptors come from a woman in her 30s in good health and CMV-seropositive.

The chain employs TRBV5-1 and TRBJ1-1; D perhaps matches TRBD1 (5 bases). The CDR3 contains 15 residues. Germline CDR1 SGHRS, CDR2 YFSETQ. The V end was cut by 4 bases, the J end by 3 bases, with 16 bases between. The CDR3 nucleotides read TGCGCCAGCAGCCACTTTGTAGGGGAAGACACTGAAGCTTTCTTT. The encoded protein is CASSHFVGEDTEAFF.

Written as DNA, the CDR3 is TGTGCCAGCAGCTCAAGCGGGACTTACGAGCAGTACTTC. It specifies CASSSSGTYEQYF. The V call is TRBV7-9, the J call TRBJ2-7; TRBD2 matches at 7 bases. CDR3 length: 13 amino acids. After removal of 4 bases from V and 4 bases from J, the junction contained 4 bases not matched to a gene. Germline V CDR1 and CDR2: SEHNR, FQNEAQ (reference sequence).

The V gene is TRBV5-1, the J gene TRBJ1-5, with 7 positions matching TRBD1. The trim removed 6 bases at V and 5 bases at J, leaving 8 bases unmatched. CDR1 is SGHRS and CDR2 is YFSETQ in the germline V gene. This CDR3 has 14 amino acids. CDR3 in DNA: TGCGCCAGCAAATTAGGGACAGCCGATCAGCCCCAGCATTTT. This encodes CASKLGTADQPQHF.

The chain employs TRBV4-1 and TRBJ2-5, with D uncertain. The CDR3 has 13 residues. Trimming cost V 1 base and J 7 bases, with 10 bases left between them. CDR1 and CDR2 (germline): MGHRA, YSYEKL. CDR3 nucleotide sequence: TGCGCCAGCAGCCAAGCCCTCCGAGGGACCCAGTACTTC. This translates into CASSQALRGTQYF.

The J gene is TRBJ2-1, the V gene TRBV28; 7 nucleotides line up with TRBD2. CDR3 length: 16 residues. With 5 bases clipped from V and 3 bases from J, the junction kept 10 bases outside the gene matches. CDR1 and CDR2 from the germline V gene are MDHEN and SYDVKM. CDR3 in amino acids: CASSPPGRGIYNEQFF. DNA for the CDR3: TGTGCCAGCAGTCCCCCTGGGCGGGGGATCTACAATGAGCAGTTCTTC.

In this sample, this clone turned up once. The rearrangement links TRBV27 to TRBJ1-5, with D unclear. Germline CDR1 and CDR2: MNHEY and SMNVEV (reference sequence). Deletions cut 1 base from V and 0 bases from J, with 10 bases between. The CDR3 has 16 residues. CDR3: CASSLFAGNSNQPQHF. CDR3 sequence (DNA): TGTGCCAGCAGTTTATTCGCGGGAAATAGCAATCAGCCCCAGCATTTT.

For the CDR3, the DNA is TGTGCCAGCATTAATCCCAGGGGCCCACGGGAGCAGTACTTC. Translated: CASINPRGPREQYF. This chain links TRBV6-1 with TRBJ2-7; possibly TRBD1 for D (6 bases). The V end lost 7 bases, the J end lost 7 bases, and 20 bases lay between the germline ends. CDR1 is MNHNS, CDR2 SASEGT, per germline. The CDR3 runs 14 residues.

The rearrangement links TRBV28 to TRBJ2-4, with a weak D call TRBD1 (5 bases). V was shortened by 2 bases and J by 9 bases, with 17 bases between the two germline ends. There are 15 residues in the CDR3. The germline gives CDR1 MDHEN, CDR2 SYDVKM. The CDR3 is CASSLRLGVEFIQYF. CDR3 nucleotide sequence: TGTGCCAGCAGTTTACGGTTAGGGGTTGAGTTCATTCAGTACTTC.

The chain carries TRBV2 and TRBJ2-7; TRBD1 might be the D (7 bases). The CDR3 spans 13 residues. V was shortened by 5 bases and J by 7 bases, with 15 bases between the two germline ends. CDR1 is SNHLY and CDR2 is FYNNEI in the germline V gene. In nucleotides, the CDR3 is TGTGCCAGCAGTCCTGACAGGGCGGGAGAGCAGTACTTC. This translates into CASSPDRAGEQYF.

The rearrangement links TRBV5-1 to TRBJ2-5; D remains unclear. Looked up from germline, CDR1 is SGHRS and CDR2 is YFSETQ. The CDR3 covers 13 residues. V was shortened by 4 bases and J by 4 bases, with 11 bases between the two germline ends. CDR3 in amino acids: CASSGSSVETQYF. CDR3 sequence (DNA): TGCGCCAGCAGCGGCAGTTCCGTAGAGACCCAGTACTTC.

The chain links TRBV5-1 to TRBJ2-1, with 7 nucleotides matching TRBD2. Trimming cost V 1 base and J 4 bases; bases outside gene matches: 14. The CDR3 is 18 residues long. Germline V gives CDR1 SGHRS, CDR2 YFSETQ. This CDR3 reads CASSLMGDYPLYYNEQFF. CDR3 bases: TGCGCCAGCAGCTTGATGGGGGACTACCCCCTCTATTACAATGAGCAGTTCTTC.

CDR3 amino acids: CASSLGQGSQPQHF. The DNA of the CDR3 is TGTGCCAGCAGCTTAGGACAGGGATCTCAGCCCCAGCATTTT. The chain uses TRBV7-8 and TRBJ1-5; 7 nucleotides line up with TRBD1. Germline V gives CDR1 SGHVS, CDR2 FQNEAQ. Trimming at V came to 1 base and at J to 6 bases, leaving 3 bases not matched to a gene. This CDR3 is built from 14 residues.

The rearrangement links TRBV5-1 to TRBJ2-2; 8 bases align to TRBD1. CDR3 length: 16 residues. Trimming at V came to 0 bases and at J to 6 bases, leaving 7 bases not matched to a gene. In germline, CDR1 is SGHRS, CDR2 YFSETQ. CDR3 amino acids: CASSLVGQGTPGELFF. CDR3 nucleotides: TGCGCCAGCAGCTTGGTTGGACAGGGTACGCCCGGGGAGCTGTTTTTT.

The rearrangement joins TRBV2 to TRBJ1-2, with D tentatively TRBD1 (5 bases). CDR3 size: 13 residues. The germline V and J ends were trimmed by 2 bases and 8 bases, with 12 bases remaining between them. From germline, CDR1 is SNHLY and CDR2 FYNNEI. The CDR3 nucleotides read TGTGCCAGCAGTGAAAGGCGCGGGGACGGCTACACCTTC. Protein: CASSERRGDGYTF.

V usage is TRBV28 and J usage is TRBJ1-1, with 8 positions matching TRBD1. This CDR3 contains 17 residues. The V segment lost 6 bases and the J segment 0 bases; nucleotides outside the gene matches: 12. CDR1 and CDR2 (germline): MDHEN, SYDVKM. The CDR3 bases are TGTGCCAGCAGCCAATACGGGACAGGACTCATGAACACTGAAGCTTTCTTT. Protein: CASSQYGTGLMNTEAFF.

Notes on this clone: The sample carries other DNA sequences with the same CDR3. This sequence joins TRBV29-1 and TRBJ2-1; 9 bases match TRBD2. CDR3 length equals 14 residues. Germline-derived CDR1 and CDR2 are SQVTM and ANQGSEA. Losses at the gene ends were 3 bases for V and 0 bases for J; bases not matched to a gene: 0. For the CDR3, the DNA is TGCAGCGTTGATAGCGGGAGCTCCTACAATGAGCAGTTCTTC. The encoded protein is CSVDSGSSYNEQFF.

The CDR3 reads CASSQTSGRPTDTQYF. CDR3 bases: TGTGCCAGCTCACAGACTAGCGGGAGGCCCACAGATACGCAGTATTTT. The chain joins TRBV18 to TRBJ2-3, with 13 bases identical to TRBD2. The CDR3 runs to 16 residues. Unmatched junction bases numbered 3, after V lost 4 bases and J lost 2 bases. CDR1 is KGHSH, CDR2 LQKENI, per germline.